These 14 T cell receptor beta chains came from one sample sequenced in a study of T-cell memory formation after mild COVID-19. From the 5' RACE reads, TCRdb called clonotypes with MiXCR, one entry per CDR3 protein. The repertoire has fewer than 350,000 distinct CDR3 sequences, approximately 15% of them found once; the top ten carry approximately 20%. What was sequenced was PBMCs or a T cell subset sorted from them (not recorded which). The receptors stem from a man aged 18-30 years who had mild COVID-19 (a few samples of this study predate the infection). Cell type and time point are not known.

This clonotype has at least ten counts. The chain has TRBV5-1 and TRBJ2-1; weak D call: TRBD1 (6 bases). Trimming removed 10 bases from V and 10 bases from J, with 21 bases in between. The CDR3 runs 13 residues. CDR1 and CDR2 (germline): SGHRS, YFSETQ. Here the CDR3 reads CAGSVSQGTEQFF. The DNA for the CDR3 is TGCGCCGGAAGTGTTTCACAGGGTACCGAGCAGTTCTTC.

This clonotype turned up a few times. The chain recombines TRBV7-8 with TRBJ2-3; D not resolved. CDR1 and CDR2 from the germline V gene are SGHVS and FQNEAQ. V lost 1 base and J 0 bases, leaving 11 bases between the germline ends. The CDR3 runs 16 residues. The CDR3 nucleotides read TGTGCCAGCAGCTTAGTGCGTTTACAGAGCACAGATACGCAGTATTTT. Translating it yields CASSLVRLQSTDTQYF.

The chain has TRBV6-1 and TRBJ2-7, with TRBD1 matching 9 bases. V was clipped by 5 bases and J by 0 bases; unmatched bases: 8. The germline V gene encodes CDR1 MNHNS and CDR2 SASEGT. This CDR3 comprises 16 residues. The CDR3 coding sequence is TGTGCCAGCAGTTCCATCCCGGGACAGGGCTCCTACGAGCAGTACTTC. It encodes CASSSIPGQGSYEQYF.

V is TRBV7-9 and J is TRBJ1-2; D is ambiguous. From germline, CDR1 is SEHNR and CDR2 FQNEAQ (reference sequence). V gave up 6 bases and J gave up 0 bases, with 20 bases separating them. The CDR3 has 17 amino acids. CDR3 bases: TGTGCCAGCAGACCGGCCGGAGCCGGAGAGGCTAACTATGGCTACACCTTC. Its protein product is CASRPAGAGEANYGYTF.

This chain links TRBV7-2 with TRBJ2-5; perhaps D is TRBD1 or TRBD2 (7 bases each). Trimming pared 3 bases from V and 5 bases from J, leaving 22 bases between. Germline V gives CDR1 SGHTA, CDR2 FQGNSA. The CDR3 has 17 residues. The DNA of the CDR3 is TGTGCCAGCAGCTTTATCGACAGGGAGGGGGTCTATGAGACCCAGTACTTC. The encoded protein is CASSFIDREGVYETQYF.

The V and J genes are TRBV7-9 and TRBJ2-3; the D gene could be TRBD1 or TRBD2 (5 bases each). V dropped 5 bases and J dropped 2 bases, with 11 bases sitting between them. Germline CDR1 reads SEHNR; CDR2 reads FQNEAQ (reference sequence). The CDR3 totals 14 residues. CDR3 residues: CASSRDVDTDTQYF. The CDR3 nucleotides read TGTGCCAGCAGCAGGGACGTTGACACAGATACGCAGTATTTT.

The rearrangement links TRBV11-2 to TRBJ2-1; D remains unclear. This CDR3 spans 15 amino acids. Germline CDR1 SGHAT, CDR2 FQNNGV. V lost 2 bases and J lost 1, with 9 bases in between. The CDR3 DNA reads TGTGCCAGCAGCTTATGGGCAGGATCCTACAATGAGCAGTTCTTC. It translates to CASSLWAGSYNEQFF. The full variable domain, with the rest looked up from reference TRBV11-2 and TRBJ2-1, is EAGVAQSPRYKIIEKRQSVAFWCNPISGHATLYWYQQILGQGPKLLIQFQNNGVVDDSQLPKDRFSAERLKGVDSTLKIQPAKLEDSAVYLCASSLWAGSYNEQFFGPGTRLTVL.

The chain couples TRBV18 to TRBJ1-1; TRBD1 aligns across 7 bases. Germline V gene data show CDR1 as KGHSH and CDR2 as LQKENI. CDR3 length equals 14 residues. V was clipped by 6 bases and J by 5 bases; unmatched bases: 9. The CDR3 sequence is CASSLDRVRTEAFF. In DNA form, the CDR3 reads TGTGCCAGCTCCCTCGACAGGGTCCGTACTGAAGCTTTCTTT.

V is TRBV20-1 and J is TRBJ2-2; D may be TRBD1 (5 bases). Trimming pared 6 bases from V and 6 bases from J, leaving 17 bases between. The V gene's germline CDR1 is DFQATT and CDR2 SNEGSKA (reference sequence). The CDR3 is made up of 14 amino acids. CDR3 sequence reads: CSARGGAHAGELFF. The CDR3 coding sequence is TGCAGTGCAAGGGGTGGGGCGCACGCCGGGGAGCTGTTTTTT.

A few counts support this clonotype. The chain is built from TRBV11-2 and TRBJ2-4; D may be TRBD2 (6 bases). The germline V and J ends were trimmed by 7 bases and 2 bases, with 18 bases remaining between them. Germline loops: CDR1 SGHAT, CDR2 FQNNGV. The CDR3 loop spans 16 amino acids. CDR3 region: CASKPGVAGTKNIQYF. In DNA, the CDR3 is TGTGCCAGCAAGCCAGGAGTCGCGGGGACCAAAAACATTCAGTACTTC.

The table lists this clonotype with a count of one. The J gene is TRBJ2-5, the V gene TRBV6-1; D tentatively reads TRBD1 or TRBD2 (6 bases each). The V gene lost 11 bases and the J gene lost 5 bases, with 15 bases spanning the gap. The CDR3 loop spans 12 amino acids. CDR1 is MNHNS, CDR2 SASEGT, per germline. Written as DNA, the CDR3 is TGTGCCCTAGGGGGACTGAAGGAGACCCAGTACTTC. Protein product: CALGGLKETQYF.

This clonotype showed up many times. The chain is built from TRBV6-5 and TRBJ2-1, with 11 bases aligning to TRBD1. Per the germline V gene, CDR1 is MNHEY and CDR2 is SVGAGI. V trimming: 3 bases; J trimming: 9 bases; junction bases outside the gene matches: 4. CDR3 length: 14 residues. CDR3 protein: CASSYGDRGTEQFF. DNA of the CDR3: TGTGCCAGCAGTTATGGGGACAGGGGGACTGAGCAGTTCTTC.

In its sample, this clonotype was seen a few times. The V and J genes are TRBV7-9 and TRBJ1-1; D is ambiguous. V dropped 5 bases and J dropped 10 bases, with 17 bases sitting between them. The CDR3 runs 13 residues. Per germline, CDR1 SEHNR and CDR2 FQNEAQ (reference sequence). CDR3 DNA: TGTGCCAGCAGCCCCCTGGGTCAGACGGGAGCTTTCTTT. Its translation: CASSPLGQTGAFF.

The chain links TRBV25-1 to TRBJ2-3; D is perhaps TRBD1 (5 bases). With 3 bases removed from V and 0 bases from J, the gap between germline ends came to 13 bases. The V gene's germline CDR1 is MGHDK and CDR2 SYGVNS. CDR3 length: 16 residues. CDR3 amino acids: CASSDPEGASTDTQYF. In nucleotides, the CDR3 is TGTGCCAGCAGTGACCCCGAAGGGGCCAGCACAGATACGCAGTATTTT.